This T cell receptor beta chain was identified during a study of CD8 T cells in Susac syndrome. Reverse transcription of roughly 0.5 to 1 ug RNA used random hexamers. A single record per CDR3 protein comes from TCRdb applying MiXCR to the immunoSEQ multiplex PCR reads. In the table there are roughly 100,000 distinct CDR3 sequences, about 96% of which are singletons. Per the germline V gene, CDR1 is SGDLS and CDR2 is YYNGEE. V was clipped by 1 base and J by 7 bases, with 9 bases between them. The CDR3 length is 14 residues. The chain joins TRBV9 to TRBJ1-6; D is undetermined. The source material was CD8+ T cells from PBMCs. The sequence derives from a human donor with Susac syndrome. The CDR3 bases are TGTGCCAGCAGCGTAATGTACCAGAATTCACCCCTCCACTTT. This encodes CASSVMYQNSPLHF.